Detailed here is one T cell receptor (beta chain). The record originates from a study of control samples from healthy donors and cancer patients. The protocol was immunoSEQ multiplex PCR, while the TCRdb copy is restricted to in-frame clones and leaves out a portion. The sample yields 150,000 to 170,000 clones, about 94% seen once. The germline V and J ends were trimmed by 4 bases and 5 bases, with 18 bases remaining between them. This CDR3 has 15 residues. Germline assignment: CDR1 KGHSH and CDR2 LQKENI. This rearrangement joins TRBV18 to TRBJ2-7; D may correspond to TRBD1 or TRBD2 (6 bases each). Material for sequencing was blood. The receptor was isolated from a man aged 35 to 55 in good health. The CDR3 reads CASSLLEGGKNEQYF. The CDR3 DNA is TGTGCCAGCTCACTCCTAGAAGGGGGGAAAAACGAGCAGTACTTC.